One and the same sample provided the 16 T cell receptor beta chains below, sequenced in a study of blood T cell repertoires in COVID-19. Here immunoSEQ multiplex PCR was the method, and the copy in TCRdb shows in-frame clones only, minus some. The table records approximately 230,000 clones, around 90% of them present only once. Input material: peripheral blood. These receptors were taken from a man aged 18 to 29 with active or convalescent COVID-19.

This chain links TRBV4-3 with TRBJ2-3; 12 bases agree with TRBD2. Trimming removed 2 bases from V and 3 bases from J; junction bases left unmatched: 12. Per the germline V gene, CDR1 is LGHNA and CDR2 is YSLEER. The CDR3 is 19 residues long. Here the CDR3 reads CASSQFYRTSGTRTDTQYF. CDR3 in DNA: TGCGCCAGCAGCCAATTTTATCGGACTAGCGGGACAAGAACAGATACGCAGTATTTT.

The chain uses TRBV19 and TRBJ2-7, with D tentatively TRBD1 (6 bases). V lost 6 bases and J 2 bases, leaving 11 bases between the germline ends. This CDR3 spans 13 amino acids. CDR1 is LNHDA, CDR2 SQIVND, per germline (reference sequence). The CDR3 coding sequence is TGTGCCAGTAGAGGGACAAGCACCTACGAGCAGTACTTC. Amino acid sequence: CASRGTSTYEQYF.

V usage is TRBV7-3 and J usage is TRBJ2-5; D ambiguous. Germline V gives CDR1 SGHTA, CDR2 FQGTGA. This CDR3 comprises 15 residues. V was cut by 1 base and J by 1 base, with 10 bases left in between. The CDR3 is CASSLNGGAQETQYF. The DNA of the CDR3 is TGTGCCAGCAGCTTAAACGGCGGAGCCCAAGAGACCCAGTACTTC. Looking up the rest from reference TRBV7-3 and TRBJ2-5 gives the full variable domain: GAGVSQTPSNKVTEKGKYVELRCDPISGHTALYWYRQSLGQGPEFLIYFQGTGAADDSGLPNDRFFAVRPEGSVSTLKIQRTERGDSAVYLCASSLNGGAQETQYFGPGTRLLVL.

This chain connects TRBV3-1 (or the pseudogene TRBV3-2) to TRBJ1-3, with TRBD1 matching over 8 bases. The V gene end was trimmed by 4 bases and the J gene end by 2 bases; junction bases not matched to a gene: 4. Looked up from germline, CDR1 is LGHDT and CDR2 is YNNKEL (reference sequence). The CDR3 is 15 amino acids. The CDR3 coding sequence is TGTGCCAGCAGCCCGACGACAGGGGCTGGAAACACCATATATTTT. Its translation is CASSPTTGAGNTIYF.

This chain links TRBV9 with TRBJ2-7, with a possible D match to TRBD2 (5 bases). Germline V gives CDR1 SGDLS, CDR2 YYNGEE. The CDR3 runs to 14 residues. The V gene lost 1 base and the J gene lost 5 bases, with 13 bases spanning the gap. The CDR3 sequence: CASSVFPGSDEQYF. The CDR3, as DNA: TGTGCCAGCAGCGTATTCCCGGGATCCGACGAGCAGTACTTC.

The V gene is TRBV7-6, the J gene TRBJ2-7, with 11 nucleotides matching TRBD1. After removal of 5 bases from V and 4 bases from J, the junction contained 4 bases not matched to a gene. The CDR3 is 14 amino acids. CDR1 and CDR2 from the germline V gene are SGHVS and FNYEAQ. The CDR3 loop reads CASSNRDRGYEQYF. The DNA of the CDR3 is TGTGCCAGCAGCAACCGGGACAGGGGGTACGAGCAGTACTTC.

This chain joins TRBV19 and TRBJ1-1, with D tentatively TRBD1 (5 bases). Trimming removed 6 bases at V and 6 bases at J, with 17 bases between. The CDR3 has 14 amino acids. Germline V gene data show CDR1 as LNHDA and CDR2 as SQIVND (reference sequence). The CDR3 sequence: CASSLRGWTAEAFF. CDR3 sequence (DNA): TGTGCCAGTAGCTTAAGGGGCTGGACCGCTGAAGCTTTCTTT.

The CDR3 loop is CSVGPGSTYNEQFF. The CDR3, as DNA: TGCAGCGTTGGTCCGGGTAGTACCTACAATGAGCAGTTCTTC. V gene TRBV29-1 combines with J gene TRBJ2-1; D is uncertain. CDR3 length equals 14 residues. The V end was cut by 4 bases, the J end by 2 bases, with 12 bases between. Germline lookup yields CDR1 SQVTM and CDR2 ANQGSEA.

The J gene is TRBJ1-1, the V gene TRBV5-1; maybe TRBD1 (5 bases). Germline V CDR1 and CDR2: SGHRS, YFSETQ. This CDR3 has 14 amino acids. Trimming pared 0 bases from V and 10 bases from J, leaving 16 bases between. CDR3 sequence reads: CASSLAGREVGAFF. In DNA, the CDR3 is TGCGCCAGCAGCTTGGCCGGCAGGGAGGTAGGAGCTTTCTTT.

There are a few counts of this clone. The chain is built from TRBV9 and TRBJ1-6, with D possibly being TRBD1 (6 bases). The CDR3 is made up of 14 amino acids. Between the trimmed V and J ends, which lost 4 bases and 9 bases, there was a span of 14 bases. The germline V gene encodes CDR1 SGDLS and CDR2 YYNGEE. In DNA form, the CDR3 reads TGTGCCAGCAGCTCGACAGGATCCAGTTCACCCCTCCACTTT. It translates to CASSSTGSSSPLHF.

This sequence joins TRBV24-1 and TRBJ2-1; D is possibly TRBD1 (5 bases). This CDR3 has 17 amino acids. Germline loops: CDR1 KGHDR, CDR2 SFDVKD. The ends were cut back, 4 bases at V and 7 bases at J, with 22 bases in the middle. The CDR3 region is CATSDPYTGLLKNEQFF. The DNA of the CDR3 is TGTGCCACCAGTGACCCCTATACAGGCCTTTTGAAAAATGAGCAGTTCTTC.

CDR3 residues: CASSPEGSSDTIYF. CDR3 nucleotides: TGTGCCAGCAGCCCGGAGGGATCTTCGGACACCATATATTTT. J is TRBJ1-3 and V is TRBV7-2; unclear D gene. V was trimmed by 5 bases and J by 8 bases, leaving 16 bases between them. The germline gives CDR1 SGHTA, CDR2 FQGNSA. CDR3 length equals 14 residues.

This clone has a handful of counts. The chain has TRBV7-2 and TRBJ1-4, with TRBD1 matching 8 bases. V dropped 7 bases and J dropped 6; count of bases not matched to a gene: 7. The CDR3 is 14 amino acids. Germline V CDR1 and CDR2: SGHTA, FQGNSA. The CDR3 loop is CASTFGQGYEKLFF. CDR3 sequence (DNA): TGTGCCAGCACCTTTGGACAGGGATATGAAAAACTGTTTTTT.

V and J are TRBV5-6 and TRBJ1-5; D gene unclear. V was pared by 1 base and J by 5 bases, with 10 bases between. The CDR3 runs 14 residues. From germline, CDR1 is SGHDT and CDR2 YYEEEE. The CDR3 nucleotides read TGTGCCAGCAGCTTGAGCGGCCGACATCAGCCCCAGCATTTT. The encoded protein is CASSLSGRHQPQHF.

The V call is TRBV9, the J call TRBJ2-7, with D tentatively TRBD1 (5 bases). Germline CDR1 is SGDLS and CDR2 is YYNGEE. The CDR3 contains 16 residues. V lost 2 bases and J lost 2, with 17 bases in between. CDR3 protein: CASSVAGYGLPYEQYF. For the CDR3, the DNA is TGTGCCAGCAGCGTGGCAGGGTACGGGTTGCCCTACGAGCAGTACTTC.

The chain is built from TRBV28 and TRBJ2-1, with TRBD2 matching 11 bases. Germline values: CDR1 MDHEN, CDR2 SYDVKM. This CDR3 is built from 14 residues. The V gene end was trimmed by 6 bases and the J gene end by 8 bases; junction bases not matched to a gene: 6. The CDR3 bases are TGTGCCAGCAGCATCCTAGCGGGAGGCCATGAGCAGTTCTTC. Translated: CASSILAGGHEQFF.